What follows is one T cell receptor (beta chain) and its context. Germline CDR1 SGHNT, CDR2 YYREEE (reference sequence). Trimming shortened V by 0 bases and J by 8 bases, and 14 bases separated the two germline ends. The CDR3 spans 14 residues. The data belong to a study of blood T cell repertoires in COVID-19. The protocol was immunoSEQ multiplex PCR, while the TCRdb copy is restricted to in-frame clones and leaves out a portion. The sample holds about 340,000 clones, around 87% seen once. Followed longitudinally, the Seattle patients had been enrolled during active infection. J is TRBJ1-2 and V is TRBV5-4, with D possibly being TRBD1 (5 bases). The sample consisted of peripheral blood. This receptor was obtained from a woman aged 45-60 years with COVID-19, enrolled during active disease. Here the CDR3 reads CASSLENLRGGYTF. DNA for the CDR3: TGTGCCAGCAGCTTGGAGAATTTGCGGGGCGGCTACACCTTC.